This T cell receptor beta chain was sequenced during a study of regulatory T cells in long-lasting Graves disease. At least ten counts were recorded for this clonotype. Specified time point: newly diagnosed GD, antithyroid drugs for less than 3 months. PBMC-derived RNA was used for the TCR library. The CDR3 has 13 amino acids. Germline loops: CDR1 DFQATT, CDR2 SNEGSKA (reference sequence). V was pared by 4 bases and J by 2 bases, with 11 bases between. Arm-PCR of CDR3 regions and iRepertoire HTBI primers were the basis on which TCR beta libraries were built. TCRdb reprocessed the multiplex PCR reads via MiXCR and lists one record per CDR3 protein. The table lists roughly 500,000 distinct CDR3 sequences, around an eighth of them singletons. The same sample was also used in a study of T cells in Graves' hyperthyroidism and ophthalmopathy. Per that paper: Exclusion followed for patients with uncontrolled infection, other autoimmune disease, pregnancy or lactation.

This sequence originates from a man aged 25 to 45 with Graves disease. The specimen comprised peripheral blood mononuclear cells (PBMCs), sampled at new diagnosis, from a patient treated with antithyroid drugs. The chain employs TRBV20-1 and TRBJ2-5; D ambiguous. CDR3 sequence: CSANLEPQETQYF. CDR3 sequence (DNA): TGCAGTGCTAACCTCGAACCGCAAGAGACCCAGTACTTC.